Reported below is one TCR beta chain. As yet, its antigen is unknown. This record belongs to a study of cytomegalovirus exposure and HLA in healthy donors. PCR primers comprised 60 Vbeta and 13 Jbeta primers. Clones were sequenced by immunoSEQ multiplex PCR, and TCRdb holds only the in-frame ones, with some missing. The profile shows some 110,000 clones, 80% to 90% of them singletons. Germline-derived CDR1 and CDR2 are SGHVS and FNYEAQ. This CDR3 has 16 residues. The V gene lost 1 base and the J gene lost 2 bases, with 15 bases spanning the gap. Study findings and constraints: According to reports, the classifier identified cytomegalovirus status with high specificity and sensitivity. From TCR beta sequences, most subjects' HLA-A and HLA-B alleles were reportedly predicted accurately.

This sequence originates from a woman in her twenties or thirties in good health and CMV-seronegative. Input material: PBMCs. This chain joins TRBV7-6 and TRBJ2-7; a weak D match, TRBD2 (5 bases). The CDR3 spells CASSLELEGPAYEQYF. CDR3 DNA sequence: TGTGCCAGCAGCTTAGAACTAGAGGGCCCAGCCTACGAGCAGTACTTC.